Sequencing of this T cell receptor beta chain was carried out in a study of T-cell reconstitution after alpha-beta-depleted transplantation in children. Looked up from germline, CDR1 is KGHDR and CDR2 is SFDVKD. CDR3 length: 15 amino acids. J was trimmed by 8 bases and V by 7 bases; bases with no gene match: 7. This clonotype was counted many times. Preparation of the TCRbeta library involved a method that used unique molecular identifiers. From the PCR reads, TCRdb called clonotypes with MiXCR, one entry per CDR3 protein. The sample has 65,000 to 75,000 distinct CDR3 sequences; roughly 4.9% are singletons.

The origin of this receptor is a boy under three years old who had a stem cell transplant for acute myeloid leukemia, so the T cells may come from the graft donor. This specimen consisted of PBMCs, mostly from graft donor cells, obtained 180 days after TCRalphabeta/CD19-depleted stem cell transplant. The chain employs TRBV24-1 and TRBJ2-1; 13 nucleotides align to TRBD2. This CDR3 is CATRDTSGGAHEQFF. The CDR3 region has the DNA TGTGCCACCAGGGATACTAGCGGGGGGGCCCATGAGCAGTTCTTC.